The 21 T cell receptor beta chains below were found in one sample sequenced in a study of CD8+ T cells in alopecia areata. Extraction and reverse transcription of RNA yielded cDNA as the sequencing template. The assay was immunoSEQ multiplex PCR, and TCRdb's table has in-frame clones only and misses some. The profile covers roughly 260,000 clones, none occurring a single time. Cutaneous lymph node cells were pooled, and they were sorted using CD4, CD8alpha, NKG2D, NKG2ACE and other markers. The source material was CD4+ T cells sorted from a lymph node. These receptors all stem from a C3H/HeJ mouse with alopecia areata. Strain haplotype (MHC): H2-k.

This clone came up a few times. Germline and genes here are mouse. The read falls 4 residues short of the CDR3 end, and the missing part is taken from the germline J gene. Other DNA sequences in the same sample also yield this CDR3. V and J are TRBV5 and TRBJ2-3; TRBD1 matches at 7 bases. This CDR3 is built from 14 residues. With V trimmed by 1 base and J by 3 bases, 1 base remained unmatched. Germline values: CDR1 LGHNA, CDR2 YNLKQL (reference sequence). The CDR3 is CASSQARGAETLYF. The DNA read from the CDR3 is TGTGCCAGCAGCCAAGCCAGGGGGGCAGAA.

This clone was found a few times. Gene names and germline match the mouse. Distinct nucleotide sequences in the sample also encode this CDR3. The CDR3 DNA, read in part, is TGTGCCAGCAGTGACAGGGGTGACTCC. Translated: CASSDRGDS. The full CDR3 sequence reads CASSDRGDSDYTF. The rearrangement uses TRBV13-3 and TRBJ1-2; D may be TRBD1 (6 bases). Read coverage stops 4 residues before the CDR3 terminus; the germline J gene supplies the remainder. This CDR3 has 13 amino acids. Trimming shortened V by 2 bases and J by 3 bases, and 8 bases separated the two germline ends. Germline V gives CDR1 NNHDY, CDR2 SYVADS.

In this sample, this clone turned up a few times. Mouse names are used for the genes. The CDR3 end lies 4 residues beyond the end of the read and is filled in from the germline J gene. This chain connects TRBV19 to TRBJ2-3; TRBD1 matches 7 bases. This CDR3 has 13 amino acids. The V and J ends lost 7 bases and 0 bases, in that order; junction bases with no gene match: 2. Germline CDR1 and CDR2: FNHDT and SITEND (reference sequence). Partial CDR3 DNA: TGTGCCAGCCTACAGGGGAGTGCAGAA. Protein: CASLQGSAE. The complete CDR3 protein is CASLQGSAETLYF. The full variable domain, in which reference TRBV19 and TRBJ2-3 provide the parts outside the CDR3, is GGIITQTPKFLIGQEGQKLTLKCQQNFNHDTMYWYRQDSGKGLRLIYYSITENDLQKGDLSEGYDASREKKSSFSLTVTSAQKNEMAVFLCASLQGSAETLYFGSGTRLTVL.

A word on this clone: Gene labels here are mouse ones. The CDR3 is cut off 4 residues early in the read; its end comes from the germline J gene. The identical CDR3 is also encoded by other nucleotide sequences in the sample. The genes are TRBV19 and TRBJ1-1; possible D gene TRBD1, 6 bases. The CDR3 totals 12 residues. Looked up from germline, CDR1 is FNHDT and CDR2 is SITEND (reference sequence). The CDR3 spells CASSPQGTEVFF. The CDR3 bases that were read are TGTGCCAGCAGTCCCCAGGGGACA.

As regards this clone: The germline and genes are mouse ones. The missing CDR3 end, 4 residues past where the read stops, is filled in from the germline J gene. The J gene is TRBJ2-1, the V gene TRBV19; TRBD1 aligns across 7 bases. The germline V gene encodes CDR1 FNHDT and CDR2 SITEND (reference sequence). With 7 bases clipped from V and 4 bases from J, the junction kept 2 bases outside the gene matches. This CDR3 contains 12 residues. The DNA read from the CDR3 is TGTGCCAGCGAGGGACAGTATGCT. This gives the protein CASEGQYA. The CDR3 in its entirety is CASEGQYAEQFF.

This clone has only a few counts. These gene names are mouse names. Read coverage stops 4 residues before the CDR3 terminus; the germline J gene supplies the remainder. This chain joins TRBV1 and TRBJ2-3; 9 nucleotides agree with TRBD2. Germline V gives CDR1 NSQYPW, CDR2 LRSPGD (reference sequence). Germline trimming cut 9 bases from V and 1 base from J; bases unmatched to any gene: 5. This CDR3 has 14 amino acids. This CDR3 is CTCEAGGGAETLYF. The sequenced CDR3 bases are TGCACCTGTGAGGCTGGGGGGGGTGCAGAA.

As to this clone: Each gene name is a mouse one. This chain's CDR3 is CAWGQGQNTLYF. The covered CDR3 bases are TGTGCCTGGGGACAGGGTCAAAAC. The chain recombines TRBV31 with TRBJ2-4, with 7 bases fitting TRBD1. The read comes to an end 4 residues before the CDR3 does, leaving the germline J gene to fill in the end. V lost 5 bases to trimming and J lost 1 base; unmatched junction nucleotides: 0. The CDR3 runs to 12 residues. Germline V CDR1 and CDR2: GKSSPN, SITVG.

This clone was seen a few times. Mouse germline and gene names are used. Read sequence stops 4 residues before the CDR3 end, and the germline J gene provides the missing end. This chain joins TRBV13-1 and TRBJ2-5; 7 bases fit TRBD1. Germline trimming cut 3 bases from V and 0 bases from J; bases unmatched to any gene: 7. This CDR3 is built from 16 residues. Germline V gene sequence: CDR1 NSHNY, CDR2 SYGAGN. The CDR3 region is CASSGPGQKNQDTQYF. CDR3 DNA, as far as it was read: TGTGCCAGCAGTGGACCGGGACAGAAAAACCAAGAC.

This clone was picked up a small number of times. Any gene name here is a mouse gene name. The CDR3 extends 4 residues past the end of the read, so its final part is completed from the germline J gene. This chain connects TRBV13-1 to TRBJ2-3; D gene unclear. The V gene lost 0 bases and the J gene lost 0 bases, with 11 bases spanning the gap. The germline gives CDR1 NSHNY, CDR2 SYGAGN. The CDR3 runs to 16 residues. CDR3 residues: CASSDATPSSAETLYF. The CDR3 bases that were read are TGTGCCAGCAGTGATGCAACACCTTCTAGTGCAGAA.

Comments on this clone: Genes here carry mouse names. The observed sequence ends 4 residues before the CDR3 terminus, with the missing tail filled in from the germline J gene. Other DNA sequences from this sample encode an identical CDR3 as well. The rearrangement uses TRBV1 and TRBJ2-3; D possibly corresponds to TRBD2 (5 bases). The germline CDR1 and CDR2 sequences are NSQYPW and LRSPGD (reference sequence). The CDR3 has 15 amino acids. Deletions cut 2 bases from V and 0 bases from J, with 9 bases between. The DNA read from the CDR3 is TGCACCTGCAGTGCACTGGGAACTAGTGCAGAA. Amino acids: CTCSALGTSAE. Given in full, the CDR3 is CTCSALGTSAETLYF.

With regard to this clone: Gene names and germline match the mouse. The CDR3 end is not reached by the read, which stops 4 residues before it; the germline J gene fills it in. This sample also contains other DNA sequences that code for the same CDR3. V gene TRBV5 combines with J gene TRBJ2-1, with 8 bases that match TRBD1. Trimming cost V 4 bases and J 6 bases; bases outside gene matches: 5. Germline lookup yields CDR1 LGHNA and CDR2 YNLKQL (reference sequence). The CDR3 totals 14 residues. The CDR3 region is CASSPQGAGAEQFF. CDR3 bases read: TGTGCCAGCAGCCCCCAGGGGGCGGGTGCT.

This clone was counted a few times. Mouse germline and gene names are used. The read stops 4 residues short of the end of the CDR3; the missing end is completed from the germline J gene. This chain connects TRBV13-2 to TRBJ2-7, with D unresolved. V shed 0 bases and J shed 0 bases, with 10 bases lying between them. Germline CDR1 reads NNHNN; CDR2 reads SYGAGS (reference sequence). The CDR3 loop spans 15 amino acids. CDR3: CASGDASRSSYEQYF. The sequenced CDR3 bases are TGTGCCAGCGGTGATGCTTCCAGGAGCTCCTAT.

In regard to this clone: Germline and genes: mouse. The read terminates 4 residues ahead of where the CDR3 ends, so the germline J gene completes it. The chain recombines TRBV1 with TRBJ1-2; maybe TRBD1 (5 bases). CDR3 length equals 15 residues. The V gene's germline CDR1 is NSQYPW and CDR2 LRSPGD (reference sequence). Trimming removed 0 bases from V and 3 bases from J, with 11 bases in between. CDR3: CTCSADLGVDSDYTF. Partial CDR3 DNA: TGCACCTGCAGTGCAGATTTGGGGGTGGACTCC.

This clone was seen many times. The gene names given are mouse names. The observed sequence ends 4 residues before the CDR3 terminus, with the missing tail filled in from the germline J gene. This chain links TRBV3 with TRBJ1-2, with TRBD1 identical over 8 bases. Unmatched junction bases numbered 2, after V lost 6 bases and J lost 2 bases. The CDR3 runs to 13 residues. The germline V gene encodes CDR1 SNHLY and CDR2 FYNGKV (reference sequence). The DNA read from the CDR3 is TGTGCCAGCAGGGACAGGGCGAACTCC. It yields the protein CASRDRANS. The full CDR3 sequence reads CASRDRANSDYTF.

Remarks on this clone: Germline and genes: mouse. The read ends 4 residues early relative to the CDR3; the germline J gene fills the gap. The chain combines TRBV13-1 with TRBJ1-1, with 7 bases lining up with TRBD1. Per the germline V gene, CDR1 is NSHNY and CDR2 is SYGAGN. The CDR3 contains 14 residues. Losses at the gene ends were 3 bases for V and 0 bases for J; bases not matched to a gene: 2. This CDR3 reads CASSAGGSNTEVFF. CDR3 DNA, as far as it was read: TGTGCCAGCAGTGCAGGGGGTTCAAACACA.

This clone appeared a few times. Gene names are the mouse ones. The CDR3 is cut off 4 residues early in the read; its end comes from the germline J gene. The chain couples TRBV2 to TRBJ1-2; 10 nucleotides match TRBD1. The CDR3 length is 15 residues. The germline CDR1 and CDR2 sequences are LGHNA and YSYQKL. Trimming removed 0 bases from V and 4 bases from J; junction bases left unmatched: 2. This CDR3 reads CASSQDRTGGSDYTF. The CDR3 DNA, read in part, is TGTGCCAGCAGCCAAGACCGGACAGGGGGCTCC.

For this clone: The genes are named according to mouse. The CDR3 DNA, read in part, is TGCACCTGCAGTGCGGTCAATTAT. Its translation: CTCSAVNY. The complete CDR3 sequence is CTCSAVNYEQYF. The V gene is TRBV1, the J gene TRBJ2-7; no definite D call. The CDR3 extends 4 residues past the end of the read, so its final part is completed from the germline J gene. Germline V lookup: CDR1 NSQYPW, CDR2 LRSPGD (reference sequence). The length of the CDR3 is 12 residues.

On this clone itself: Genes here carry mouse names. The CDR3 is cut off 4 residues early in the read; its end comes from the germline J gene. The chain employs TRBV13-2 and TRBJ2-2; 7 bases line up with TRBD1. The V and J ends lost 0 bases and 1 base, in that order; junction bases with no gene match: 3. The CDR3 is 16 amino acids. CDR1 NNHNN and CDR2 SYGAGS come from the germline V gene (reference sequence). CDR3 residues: CASGDAGTVNTGQLYF. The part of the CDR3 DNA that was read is TGTGCCAGCGGTGATGCGGGGACAGTAAACACCGGG.

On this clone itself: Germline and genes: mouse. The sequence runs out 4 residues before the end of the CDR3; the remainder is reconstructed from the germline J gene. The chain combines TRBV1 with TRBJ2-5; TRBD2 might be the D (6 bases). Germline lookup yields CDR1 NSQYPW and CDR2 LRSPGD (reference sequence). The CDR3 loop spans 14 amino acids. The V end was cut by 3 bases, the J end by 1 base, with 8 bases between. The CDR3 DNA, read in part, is TGCACCTGCAGTGCTCTGGGGTACCAAGAC. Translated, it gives CTCSALGYQD. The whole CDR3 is CTCSALGYQDTQYF.

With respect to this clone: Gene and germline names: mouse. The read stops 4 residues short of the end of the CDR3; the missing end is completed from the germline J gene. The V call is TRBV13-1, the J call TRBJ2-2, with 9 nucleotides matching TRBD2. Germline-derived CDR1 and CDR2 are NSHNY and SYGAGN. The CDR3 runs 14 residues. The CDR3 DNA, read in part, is TGTGCCAGCAGTGATCTGGGGGGGTACGGG. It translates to CASSDLGGYG. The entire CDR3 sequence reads CASSDLGGYGQLYF.

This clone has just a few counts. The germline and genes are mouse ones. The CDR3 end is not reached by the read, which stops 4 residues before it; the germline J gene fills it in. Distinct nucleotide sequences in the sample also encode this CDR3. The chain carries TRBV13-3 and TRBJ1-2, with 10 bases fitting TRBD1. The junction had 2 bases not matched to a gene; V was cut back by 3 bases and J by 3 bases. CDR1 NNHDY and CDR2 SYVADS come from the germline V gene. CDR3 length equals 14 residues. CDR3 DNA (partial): TGTGCCAGCAGTGGACAGGGGGCGGACTCC. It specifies CASSGQGADS. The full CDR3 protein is CASSGQGADSDYTF.